The 8 T cell receptor beta chains in this list originate from one sample, sequenced in a study of tumor-infiltrating lymphocytes in primary liver carcinoma. Researchers generated TCR beta cDNA from around 0.55 ug of total RNA, relying on a constant-region primer. ARM-PCR was slightly modified, and three nested multiplex PCR rounds with it gave rise to the TCR beta libraries. In the first two PCR rounds, TRBV1-TRBV30 forward primers were paired with a C-beta reverse primer, and each round lasted around 10 cycles. Each CDR3 protein gets one entry after TCRdb re-called the multiplex PCR reads with MiXCR. Here the sample spans 50,000 or so distinct CDR3 sequences, around 77% being singletons. Between roughly 17 and 31 mg of unsorted bulk tissue served as the source from which RNA and DNA were co-extracted. The sequencing input was liver tumor tissue from sampling region 5. The subset was: tumor region T5, tumor centre. These receptors all stem from a man aged 40-50 years with primary liver carcinoma and hepatitis B virus infection.

This sequence joins TRBV5-8 and TRBJ1-2, with a possible D match to TRBD1 (6 bases). This CDR3 spans 15 amino acids. The germline V and J ends were trimmed by 7 bases and 4 bases, with 20 bases remaining between them. The V gene's germline CDR1 is SGHTS and CDR2 YDEGEE. This CDR3 is CASGPGQNCVYGYTF. The CDR3 DNA is TGTGCCAGCGGCCCGGGACAAAACTGCGTCTATGGCTACACCTTC.

A note on this clonotype: Here the CDR3 omits its conserved ending phenylalanine or tryptophan, so a read error is the likely source. The chain links TRBV4-1 to TRBJ1-5; D perhaps matches TRBD1 (6 bases). Trimming stripped 11 bases from V and 2 bases from J, with 19 bases between. The CDR3 covers 15 residues. Germline V gene lookup returns CDR1 MGHRA and CDR2 YSYEKL. CDR3 amino acids: CAGTPIEGGNQPQHL. The CDR3 DNA reads TGCGCCGGCACTCCCATAGAGGGGGGCAATCAGCCCCAGCATCTT.

This chain uses TRBV12-3 or TRBV12-4 with TRBJ2-1; D may correspond to TRBD1 or TRBD2 (5 bases each). Trimming took off 7 bases at V and 0 bases at J, with 13 bases between the two ends. The CDR3 runs 15 residues. The CDR3 loop is CASTYGGGSYNEQFF. For the CDR3, the DNA is TGTGCCAGCACCTATGGTGGGGGCTCCTACAATGAGCAGTTCTTC.

In its sample, this clonotype was seen a few times. A single base separates this from a much larger clone, so it may be a read error. The conserved final phenylalanine or tryptophan is absent from the CDR3, which likely points to a read error. V gene TRBV28 combines with J gene TRBJ2-1; D is uncertain. The V and J ends lost 2 bases and 7 bases respectively, with 9 bases between them. The CDR3 spans 13 residues. The germline gives CDR1 MDHEN, CDR2 SYDVKM. CDR3 nucleotides: TGTGCCAGCAGTTTAAGTCCATTTAATGAGCAGTTCTTA. This codes for CASSLSPFNEQFL.

In this sample, this clonotype turned up once. CDR3 loop: CISSLDLGVVQPQHF. The CDR3 nucleotides are TGTATCAGCAGCTTAGATCTGGGGGTGGTTCAGCCCCAGCATTTT. The chain employs TRBV11-3 and TRBJ1-5; D may be TRBD1 (5 bases). This CDR3 is built from 15 residues. From germline, CDR1 is SGHNT and CDR2 YENEEA.

V gene TRBV29-1 combines with J gene TRBJ2-1; TRBD2 matches 9 bases. The CDR3 has 13 residues. The ends lost 6 bases at V and 12 bases at J; junction bases unmatched: 12. The germline CDR1 and CDR2 sequences are SQVTM and ANQGSEA. For the CDR3, the DNA is TGCAGCGTGTGGGGACTAGCTTACAATAGGCAGTTCTTC. It codes for CSVWGLAYNRQFF.

The V and J genes are TRBV6-1 and TRBJ2-2; a possible D gene is TRBD1 (6 bases). The CDR3 contains 15 residues. Germline CDR1 reads MNHNS; CDR2 reads SASEGT. For the CDR3, the DNA is TGTGTCAGGGGAACGCAGGGTACTTCGGCCGGGGAGCTGTTTTTT. This translates into CVRGTQGTSAGELFF.

The V gene is TRBV15, the J gene TRBJ2-3; D is unresolved. Germline V gives CDR1 LNHNV, CDR2 YYDKDF (reference sequence). The V and J ends lost 3 bases and 2 bases respectively, with 6 bases between them. CDR3 length equals 13 residues. CDR3 in amino acids: CATSSGFTDTQYF. The CDR3, as DNA: TGTGCCACCAGCAGCGGCTTCACAGATACGCAGTATTTT.